One and the same sample provided the 21 T cell receptor beta chains below, sequenced in a study of PD-1 blockade in classical Hodgkin lymphoma. Sequenced by immunoSEQ multiplex PCR; TCRdb stores in-frame clones only, minus some. This table has 80,000 to 100,000 clones, around nine tenths appearing once. Autologous stem cell transplantation was followed by relapse in every patient, and brentuximab vedotin exposure varied. The material sequenced was peripheral blood mononuclear cells (PBMCs), taken at baseline. The source of these receptors is a human donor with classical Hodgkin lymphoma.

The chain carries TRBV5-3 and TRBJ2-1; no firm D call. TRBV5-3 is labeled an ORF, and its function is uncertain. Trimming pared 4 bases from V and 9 bases from J, leaving 14 bases between. CDR3 length equals 13 residues. The CDR3 bases are TGTGCCAGAAGCAGCAGCGTTCGAAGTGAGCAGTTCTTC. Its protein is CARSSSVRSEQFF.

This clone occurred once. The rearrangement joins TRBV28 to TRBJ2-7; no clear D gene. CDR1 and CDR2 (germline): MDHEN, SYDVKM. V lost 4 bases and J lost 1, with 11 bases in between. The CDR3 has 14 amino acids. The chain's CDR3 is CASSSPWGSYEQYF. CDR3 in DNA: TGTGCCAGCAGTTCCCCGTGGGGTTCCTACGAGCAGTACTTC.

V and J are TRBV10-3 and TRBJ2-6, with TRBD1 identical over 7 bases. After removal of 6 bases from V and 0 bases from J, the junction contained 8 bases not matched to a gene. The length of the CDR3 is 17 residues. The germline CDR1 and CDR2 sequences are ENHRY and SYGVKD. DNA of the CDR3: TGTGCCATCAGCAGACAGGGTCTCAACTCTGGGGCCAACGTCCTGACTTTC. Protein: CAISRQGLNSGANVLTF.

This chain joins TRBV15 and TRBJ2-7; D might be TRBD1 (5 bases). With 0 bases removed from V and 7 bases from J, the gap between germline ends came to 16 bases. The CDR3 consists of 15 residues. Germline V gene lookup returns CDR1 LNHNV and CDR2 YYDKDF (reference sequence). CDR3 sequence reads: CATSRDPAGNREQYF. In DNA, the CDR3 is TGTGCCACCAGCAGAGACCCAGCAGGGAATCGTGAGCAGTACTTC.

The chain employs TRBV30 and TRBJ1-2; D might be TRBD1 (5 bases). The CDR3 extends over 14 amino acids. The germline CDR1 and CDR2 sequences are GTSNPN and SVGIG (reference sequence). V lost 3 bases to trimming and J lost 2 bases, with 13 bases between them. In DNA form, the CDR3 reads TGTGCCTGGAGCGGTCGAGGGGCAAACTATGGCTACACCTTC. This translates into CAWSGRGANYGYTF. Filled out from reference TRBV30 and TRBJ1-2, the complete variable domain reads SQTIHQWPATLVQPVGSPLSLECTVEGTSNPNLYWYRQAAGRGLQLLFYSVGIGQISSEVPQNLSASRPQDRQFILSSKKLLLSDSGFYLCAWSGRGANYGYTFGSGTRLTVV.

J is TRBJ2-7 and V is TRBV28; TRBD2 aligns across 7 bases. CDR1 and CDR2 from the germline V gene are MDHEN and SYDVKM. CDR3 size: 17 residues. V lost 5 bases and J lost 5; bases outside the gene matches: 18. CDR3 residues: CASSRPGSLAALHEQYF. Written as DNA, the CDR3 is TGTGCCAGCAGTAGACCTGGTTCCCTAGCGGCCCTCCACGAGCAGTACTTC.

This chain joins TRBV6-5 and TRBJ2-7; D unresolved. Germline CDR1 reads MNHEY; CDR2 reads SVGAGI. V lost 6 bases to trimming and J lost 7 bases, with 16 bases between them. This CDR3 spans 13 amino acids. The CDR3 DNA reads as TGTGCCAGCAGACACCCGGAGACCAGGGAGCAGTACTTC. Translated, it gives CASRHPETREQYF.

This sequence joins TRBV21-1 and TRBJ2-7; no check of the table's D call, TRBD2, against the DNA was made. TRBV21-1 is a pseudogene. The CDR3 is 10 amino acids. The CDR3 DNA follows: TGTGCCAGCTCTAATTACGAGCAGTACTTC. Translated: CASSNYEQYF.

This chain uses TRBV27 with TRBJ1-2, with D uncertain. Trimming left V 5 bases short and J 5 bases short, with 12 bases between. Germline loops: CDR1 MNHEY, CDR2 SMNVEV (reference sequence). The CDR3 is 13 amino acids. CDR3 loop: CASSRSVKYGYTF. In nucleotides, the CDR3 is TGTGCCAGCAGTAGGTCAGTGAAGTATGGCTACACCTTC.

V and J are TRBV2 and TRBJ1-1; D uncertain. CDR3 length: 14 amino acids. Germline assignment: CDR1 SNHLY and CDR2 FYNNEI. Trimming took off 3 bases at V and 1 base at J, with 9 bases between the two ends. For the CDR3, the DNA is TGTGCCAGCAGTGACCTCCACCCGAACACTGAAGCTTTCTTT. It codes for CASSDLHPNTEAFF.

The chain couples TRBV6-6 to TRBJ2-3; 10 bases match TRBD2. CDR1 MNHNY and CDR2 SVGAGI come from the germline V gene (reference sequence). The CDR3 is 15 amino acids. The V and J ends lost 7 bases and 5 bases, in that order; junction bases with no gene match: 9. The DNA for the CDR3 is TGTGCCAGCATCGGACTAGCGGATCCCCAAGATACGCAGTATTTT. Translated: CASIGLADPQDTQYF.

The chain couples TRBV10-2 to TRBJ2-7; TRBD2 aligns across 11 bases. CDR3 length equals 19 residues. Germline V gene data show CDR1 as WSHSY and CDR2 as SAAADI. V dropped 3 bases and J dropped 6; count of bases not matched to a gene: 19. As DNA, the CDR3 is TGCGCCAGCAGTGACCTCCCCCTTACACTAGCGGGAGAGGTCATCGAGCAGTACTTC. Translated, it gives CASSDLPLTLAGEVIEQYF.

The chain combines TRBV7-9 with TRBJ1-2; a possible D gene is TRBD1 (6 bases). The CDR3 spans 13 residues. The germline CDR1 and CDR2 sequences are SEHNR and FQNEAQ (reference sequence). V was pared by 3 bases and J by 5 bases, with 10 bases between. The CDR3 bases are TGTGCCAGCAGCTTCCAGGGGATGTATGGCTACACCTTC. Its translation: CASSFQGMYGYTF.

The CDR3 loop is CASGLVQGQYPYEQYF. The CDR3 DNA follows: TGTGCTAGTGGTTTGGTACAGGGGCAATACCCCTACGAGCAGTACTTC. V usage is TRBV12-5 and J usage is TRBJ2-7, with TRBD1 matching 7 bases. The trim removed 0 bases at V and 2 bases at J, leaving 7 bases unmatched. This CDR3 spans 16 amino acids. Germline CDR1 is LGHNT and CDR2 is FRNRAP.

The chain is built from TRBV6-1 and TRBJ1-5; D is ambiguous. CDR1 is MNHNS, CDR2 SASEGT, per germline. Trimming left V 6 bases short and J 9 bases short, with 18 bases between. The CDR3 loop spans 14 amino acids. The CDR3 is CASSPGGVYGPQHF. Written as DNA, the CDR3 is TGTGCCAGCAGCCCCGGAGGAGTATATGGGCCCCAGCATTTT.

The gene calls are TRBV5-6 and TRBJ2-4; D tentatively fits TRBD1 or TRBD2 (6 bases each). This CDR3 is 16 amino acids long. V dropped 4 bases and J dropped 6 bases, with 20 bases sitting between them. Per germline, CDR1 SGHDT and CDR2 YYEEEE. The CDR3 DNA sequence: TGTGCCAGCAGCCCGAGCAGGGGACGGGGGTTAAACATTCAGTACTTC. It yields the protein CASSPSRGRGLNIQYF.

This chain links TRBV11-2 with TRBJ1-3, with a tentative D call TRBD1 (6 bases). CDR1 SGHAT and CDR2 FQNNGV come from the germline V gene. V lost 10 bases, J lost 0 bases, and 19 bases lay in between. This CDR3 spans 16 amino acids. The CDR3 region has the DNA TGTGCCACCCCGGGGGCGGCGAACAGCTCTGGAAACACCATATATTTT. It specifies CATPGAANSSGNTIYF. Full variable domain (remainder filled in from reference TRBV11-2 and TRBJ1-3): EAGVAQSPRYKIIEKRQSVAFWCNPISGHATLYWYQQILGQGPKLLIQFQNNGVVDDSQLPKDRFSAERLKGVDSTLKIQPAKLEDSAVYLCATPGAANSSGNTIYFGEGSWLTVV.

The CDR3 DNA sequence: TGCGCCAGTGCAGGGTTTATTTCCGGATACGAGCAGTACTTC. This translates into CASAGFISGYEQYF. V gene TRBV5-1 combines with J gene TRBJ2-7; a possible D gene is TRBD1 (5 bases). Between the trimmed V and J ends, which lost 8 bases and 4 bases, there was a span of 19 bases. The CDR3 is 14 residues long. Germline V gene sequence: CDR1 SGHRS, CDR2 YFSETQ.

Only one count was recorded for this clone. J is TRBJ2-3 and V is TRBV5-1, with a possible D match to TRBD2 (6 bases). The CDR3 spans 14 residues. V was trimmed by 0 bases and J by 7 bases, leaving 12 bases between them. Germline-derived CDR1 and CDR2 are SGHRS and YFSETQ. The CDR3 protein is CASSLEVGGNTQYF. The CDR3 DNA reads TGCGCCAGCAGCTTGGAAGTGGGGGGAAATACGCAGTATTTT.

The chain has TRBV9 and TRBJ2-5, with D uncertain. Per the germline V gene, CDR1 is SGDLS and CDR2 is YYNGEE. V was shortened by 2 bases and J by 5 bases, with 16 bases between the two germline ends. The CDR3 consists of 15 residues. In nucleotides, the CDR3 is TGTGCCAGCAGCGTGGGGAACGGGCTCAGCGAGACCCAGTACTTC. Its translation is CASSVGNGLSETQYF.

This clone was seen once. CDR3 region: CASKIGTTSANEKLFF. The CDR3 region has the DNA TGTGCCAGCAAAATTGGGACCACTAGTGCTAATGAAAAACTGTTTTTT. V gene TRBV7-9 combines with J gene TRBJ1-4; D perhaps matches TRBD1 (5 bases). The CDR3 loop spans 16 amino acids. Germline V lookup: CDR1 SEHNR, CDR2 FQNEAQ (reference sequence). The V gene lost 7 bases and the J gene lost 3 bases, with 18 bases spanning the gap.